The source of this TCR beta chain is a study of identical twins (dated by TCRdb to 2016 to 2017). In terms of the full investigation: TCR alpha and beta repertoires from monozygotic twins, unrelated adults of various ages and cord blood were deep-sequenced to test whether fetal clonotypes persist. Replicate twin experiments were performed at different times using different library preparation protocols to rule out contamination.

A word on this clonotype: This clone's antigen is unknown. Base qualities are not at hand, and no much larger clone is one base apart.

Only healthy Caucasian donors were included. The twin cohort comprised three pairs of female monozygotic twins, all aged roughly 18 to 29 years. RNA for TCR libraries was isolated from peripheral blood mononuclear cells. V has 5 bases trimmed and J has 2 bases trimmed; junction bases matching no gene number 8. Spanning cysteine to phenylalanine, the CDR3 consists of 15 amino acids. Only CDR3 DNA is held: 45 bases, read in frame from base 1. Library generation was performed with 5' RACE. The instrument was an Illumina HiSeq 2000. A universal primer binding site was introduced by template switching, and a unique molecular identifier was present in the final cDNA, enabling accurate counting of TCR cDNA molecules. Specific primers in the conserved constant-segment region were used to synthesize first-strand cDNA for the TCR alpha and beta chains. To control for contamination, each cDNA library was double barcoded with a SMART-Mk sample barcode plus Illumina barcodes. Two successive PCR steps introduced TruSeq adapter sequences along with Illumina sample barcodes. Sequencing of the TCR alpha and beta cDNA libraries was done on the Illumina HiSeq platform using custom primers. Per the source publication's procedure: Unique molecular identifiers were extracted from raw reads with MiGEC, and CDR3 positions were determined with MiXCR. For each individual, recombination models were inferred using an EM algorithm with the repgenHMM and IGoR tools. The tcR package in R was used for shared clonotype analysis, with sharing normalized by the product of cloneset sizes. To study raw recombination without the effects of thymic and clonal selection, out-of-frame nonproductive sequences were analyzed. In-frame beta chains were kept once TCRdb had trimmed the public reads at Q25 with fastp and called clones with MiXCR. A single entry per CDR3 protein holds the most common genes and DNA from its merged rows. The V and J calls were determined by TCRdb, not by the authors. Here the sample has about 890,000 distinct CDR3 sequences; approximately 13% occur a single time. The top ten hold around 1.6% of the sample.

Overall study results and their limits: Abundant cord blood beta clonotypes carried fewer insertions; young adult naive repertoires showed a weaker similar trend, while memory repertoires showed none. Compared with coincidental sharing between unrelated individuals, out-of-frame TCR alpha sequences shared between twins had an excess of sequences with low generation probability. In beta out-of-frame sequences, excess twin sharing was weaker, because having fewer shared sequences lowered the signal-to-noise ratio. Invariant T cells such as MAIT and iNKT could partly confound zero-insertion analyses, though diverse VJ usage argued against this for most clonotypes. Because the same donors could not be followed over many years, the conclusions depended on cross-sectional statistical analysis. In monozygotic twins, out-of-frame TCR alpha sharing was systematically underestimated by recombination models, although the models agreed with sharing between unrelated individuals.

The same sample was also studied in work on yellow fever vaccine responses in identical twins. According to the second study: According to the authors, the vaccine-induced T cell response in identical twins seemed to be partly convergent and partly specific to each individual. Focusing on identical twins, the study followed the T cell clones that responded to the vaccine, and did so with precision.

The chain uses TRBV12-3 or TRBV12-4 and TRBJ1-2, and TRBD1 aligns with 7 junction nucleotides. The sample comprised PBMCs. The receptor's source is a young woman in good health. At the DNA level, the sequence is TGTGCCAGCAGTATCTTACAGGGGAGGAACTATGGCTACACCTTC. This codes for CASSILQGRNYGYTF.